This TCR beta chain came from a study of blood T cell repertoires in COVID-19 (dated by TCRdb to the early 2020s). With regard to the full study: The collaborator samples originated in the United States, Italy and Spain and spanned the acute and convalescent phases of COVID-19. The prospective study material was composed of cDNA or gDNA derived from T cells, B-cell-depleted T cells, or PBMCs. The dataset comprised deeply sampled blood TCRbeta repertoires from subjects exposed to, actively infected with, or recovered from COVID-19. A freely available public database, intended as a resource for researchers studying the immune response to SARS-CoV-2, is where the repertoires were released. The samples were drawn from two sources: the first 160 participants of the ongoing ImmuneRACE study, and 1,000 to 1,500 subjects contributed by 6 global collaborators. Sample metadata almost always included a de-identified subject ID, COVID-19 status, age in years and sex. Where available, HLA class I and class II types were taken from metadata supplied by the sample provider and were not determined by assay-based typing. The paper's findings and limits, for the study overall: How much clinical and demographic metadata was included differed by source and by participant, and the metadata was provided uncurated.

Participants in the prospective study were enrolled through a virtual design, were aged about 18 to 100 years, and lived in about 25 United States geographic areas. Cohort assignment in the prospective study relied on participant-reported clinical history from a screening survey and a study questionnaire. In the prospective study, whole blood, serum and a nasopharyngeal or oropharyngeal swab were collected from each participant by mobile phlebotomists. Prospective study participants could optionally give additional blood draws and questionnaires over an approximately two-month period. Prospective study blood samples were shipped either frozen or at room temperature before DNA extraction. TCRbeta CDR3 regions were amplified from genomic DNA by means of the immunoSEQ Assay, a bias-controlled multiplex PCR. The study's processing was this. Within the assay, amplification of reference gene primers was used to estimate how many nucleated cells each sample contained. To quantify the absolute abundance of each unique TCRbeta CDR3 rearrangement, sequence reads were collapsed and filtered. Productive Simpson clonality was computed per sample as the square root of Simpson's diversity index over productive rearrangements. TCRdb re-hosts the immuneACCESS table, in-frame sequences only. Its copies lack some clones; in the studies checked, an unresolved V gene accounts for under half of them, and the cause for the rest is not known. V and J calls and clone size are those listed in that table; D and trimming were worked out from the DNA. The sample table shows fewer than 250,000 clones, and 81% are seen once. Approximately 9% of the sample lies in the top ten.

CDR1 and CDR2 were assigned from the germline V gene as KGHDR and SFDVKD. V ends up 4 bases short and J 7 bases short, with an unmatched junction base count of 8. The CDR3 runs 16 amino acids, cysteine and phenylalanine included. Only the CDR3 part of the read is kept: 48 bases, read in frame from the first base. On this clone: The antigen it binds to is not known. It has no much larger one-base neighbor in the sample; base qualities were not kept.

The chain is encoded by TRBV24-1 joined to TRBJ2-1; 11 middle bases align to TRBD2. Specimen: PBMCs or T cells enriched from blood (not recorded which). This TCR was sampled from a woman between 50 and 59 years old with acute COVID-19. The nucleotide sequence reads TGTGCCACCAGTGACCGGATAGCGGGAGGGGGTAATGAGCAGTTCTTC. Translation gives CATSDRIAGGGNEQFF.